The 23 T cell receptor beta chains presented below share a single source sample, sequenced in a study of shared clonotypes between healthy human individuals (dated by TCRdb to the early 2020s). Libraries were constructed by the immunoSEQ multiplex PCR assay. The clones in this table, taken by TCRdb from immuneACCESS, are in-frame only. Not every clone is retained; where verified, under half of the shortfall comes from an unresolved V gene, and the cause of the rest is unknown. Counted in this sample were hundreds of thousands of clones; 74% of them appeared once. The ten top clones hold roughly 1.7% of the sample. Specimen: memory CD4+ T cells sorted from blood. In light of the paper, this sample's cell subset or site label describes: CD45RA-negative fraction. The receptors shown here come from a woman aged 25 to 45 in good health.

The chain joins TRBV28 to TRBJ2-1, with D perhaps TRBD2 (5 bases). The CDR3 has 13 amino acids. Germline CDR1 reads MDHEN; CDR2 reads SYDVKM. V lost 3 bases, J lost 8 bases, and 11 bases lay in between. The CDR3 region is CASSFGARDEQFF. The CDR3 DNA is TGTGCCAGCAGTTTTGGCGCGCGGGATGAGCAGTTCTTC.

This chain links TRBV5-1 with TRBJ2-3; 9 positions match TRBD1. CDR1 and CDR2 from the germline V gene are SGHRS and YFSETQ. The V and J ends lost 4 bases and 3 bases, in that order; junction bases with no gene match: 6. The CDR3 loop spans 15 amino acids. CDR3 DNA sequence: TGCGCCAGCAGCCGACCGGGACAGGGAACAGATACGCAGTATTTT. It codes for CASSRPGQGTDTQYF.

This clone was counted between two and nine times. This chain's CDR3 is CASSHAGGDTIYF. The CDR3 nucleotides read TGCGCCAGCAGCCATGCGGGGGGCGACACCATATATTTT. This sequence joins TRBV4-1 and TRBJ1-3; D may be TRBD1 (6 bases). The germline gives CDR1 MGHRA, CDR2 YSYEKL. V was trimmed by 3 bases and J by 8 bases, leaving 11 bases between them. The length of the CDR3 is 13 residues.

This clone has at least ten counts. The chain joins TRBV19 to TRBJ2-3; 8 nucleotides match TRBD2. V trimming: 5 bases; J trimming: 6 bases; junction bases outside the gene matches: 4. CDR1 is LNHDA, CDR2 SQIVND, per germline (reference sequence). The CDR3 is 13 residues long. DNA for the CDR3: TGTGCCAGTAGTCGGGAGGGGCTTGATACGCAGTATTTT. It specifies CASSREGLDTQYF.

The chain employs TRBV5-1 and TRBJ2-6; the D is unclear. The length of the CDR3 is 16 residues. Trimming removed 0 bases at V and 0 bases at J, with 7 bases between. Germline assignment: CDR1 SGHRS and CDR2 YFSETQ. The CDR3 region has the DNA TGCGCCAGCAGCTTGGATGTGGGCTCTGGGGCCAACGTCCTGACTTTC. Translation gives CASSLDVGSGANVLTF.

The chain recombines TRBV30 with TRBJ1-4; 7 bases are shared with TRBD1. V lost 7 bases to trimming and J lost 8 bases; unmatched junction nucleotides: 7. The length of the CDR3 is 12 residues. Germline CDR1 GTSNPN, CDR2 SVGIG (reference sequence). CDR3 sequence reads: CASNPRGEKLFF. CDR3 DNA: TGTGCCTCAAATCCCAGGGGGGAAAAACTGTTTTTT.

The rearrangement uses TRBV18 and TRBJ1-2; possibly TRBD1 for D (5 bases). V shed 5 bases and J shed 7 bases, with 11 bases lying between them. Germline loops: CDR1 KGHSH, CDR2 LQKENI. This CDR3 has 12 amino acids. The CDR3 DNA reads as TGTGCCAGCTCAAGAGGGGACGCTGGCTACACCTTC. Translation gives CASSRGDAGYTF.

This sequence joins TRBV4-1 and TRBJ2-5, with TRBD1 matching over 8 bases. Trimming took 4 bases from V and 2 from J; bases not matched to a gene: 6. The germline V gene encodes CDR1 MGHRA and CDR2 YSYEKL. The CDR3 consists of 15 residues. The CDR3 spells CASSPPGTGQETQYF. The CDR3 DNA reads TGCGCCAGCAGCCCCCCTGGGACAGGACAAGAGACCCAGTACTTC.

The V call is TRBV19, the J call TRBJ1-1; D unresolved. In germline, CDR1 is LNHDA, CDR2 SQIVND (reference sequence). The CDR3 is made up of 16 amino acids. Trimming removed 1 base from V and 1 base from J, with 13 bases in between. The CDR3 loop reads CASSIGAGTTNTEAFF. In nucleotides, the CDR3 is TGTGCCAGTAGTATAGGGGCAGGAACAACGAACACTGAAGCTTTCTTT.

The chain uses TRBV14 and TRBJ2-5, with 9 nucleotides matching TRBD1. CDR3 length equals 14 residues. V shed 2 bases and J 11 bases; nucleotides not matched to a gene: 9. From germline, CDR1 is SGHDN and CDR2 FVKESK. This CDR3 reads CASSQRDRVDEQYF. CDR3 DNA sequence: TGTGCCAGCAGCCAAAGGGACAGGGTTGATGAGCAGTACTTC. The full variable domain, in which reference TRBV14 and TRBJ2-5 provide the parts outside the CDR3, is EAGVTQFPSHSVIEKGQTVTLRCDPISGHDNLYWYRRVMGKEIKFLLHFVKESKQDESGMPNNRFLAERTGGTYSTLKVQPAELEDSGVYFCASSQRDRVDEQYFGPGTRLLVL.

The rearrangement uses TRBV6-1 and TRBJ1-2; 7 positions match TRBD1. The germline gives CDR1 MNHNS, CDR2 SASEGT. The CDR3 has 14 residues. Unmatched junction bases numbered 5, after V lost 5 bases and J lost 2 bases. The CDR3 nucleotides read TGTGCCAGCAGTCCAGAGACAGGGAACTATGGCTACACCTTC. This codes for CASSPETGNYGYTF.

The chain joins TRBV28 to TRBJ1-6; no clear D. CDR1 is MDHEN and CDR2 is SYDVKM in the germline V gene. This CDR3 is 13 amino acids long. The V end lost 7 bases, the J end lost 14 bases, and 18 bases lay between the germline ends. CDR3 DNA sequence: TGTGCCAGCATCGGGCAAGATGACGCCACCCTCCACTTT. Protein: CASIGQDDATLHF. The full variable domain, completed using reference TRBV28 and TRBJ1-6, is DVKVTQSSRYLVKRTGEKVFLECVQDMDHENMFWYRQDPGLGLRLIYFSYDVKMKEKGDIPEGYSVSREKKERFSLILESASTNQTSMYLCASIGQDDATLHFGNGTRLTVT.

This chain links TRBV7-8 with TRBJ2-5; tentative D call: TRBD1 (5 bases). The germline V gene has CDR1 SGHVS and CDR2 FQNEAQ. This CDR3 region has 14 residues. Trimming shortened V by 4 bases and J by 1 base, and 10 bases separated the two germline ends. CDR3 sequence reads: CASSSQTAQETQYF. The CDR3, as DNA: TGTGCCAGCAGCTCGCAGACAGCCCAAGAGACCCAGTACTTC.

This chain uses TRBV9 with TRBJ2-1; 13 nucleotides agree with TRBD2. After removal of 3 bases from V and 2 bases from J, the junction contained 5 bases not matched to a gene. CDR1 is SGDLS, CDR2 YYNGEE, per germline. There are 17 residues in the CDR3. This CDR3 reads CASSDPGLAGTYNEQFF. The CDR3 DNA sequence: TGTGCCAGCAGCGACCCGGGACTAGCGGGGACCTACAATGAGCAGTTCTTC. Filled out from reference TRBV9 and TRBJ2-1, the complete variable domain reads DSGVTQTPKHLITATGQRVTLRCSPRSGDLSVYWYQQSLDQGLQFLIQYYNGEERAKGNILERFSAQQFPDLHSELNLSSLELGDSALYFCASSDPGLAGTYNEQFFGPGTRLTVL.

The chain employs TRBV27 and TRBJ2-2; the match to TRBD2 covers 11 bases. Germline loops: CDR1 MNHEY, CDR2 SMNVEV (reference sequence). CDR3 length: 16 residues. Trimming removed 8 bases from V and 2 bases from J; junction bases left unmatched: 7. CDR3: CASCRTSGFNTGELFF. The CDR3 DNA follows: TGTGCCAGCTGCCGGACTAGCGGGTTCAACACCGGGGAGCTGTTTTTT.

The chain has TRBV4-2 and TRBJ2-5; 12 positions agree with TRBD2. CDR3 length equals 15 residues. Trimming took 3 bases from V and 4 from J; bases not matched to a gene: 3. The germline V gene has CDR1 LGHNA and CDR2 YNFKEQ. CDR3 bases: TGTGCCAGCAGCCACCGACTAGCGGGAGCAGAGACCCAGTACTTC. As protein: CASSHRLAGAETQYF.

The sample holds many counts of this clone. The DNA for the CDR3 is TGTGCCAGCAGCCAGACTAGCGGGCTCGTCGGGGAGCTGTTTTTT. It codes for CASSQTSGLVGELFF. The rearrangement uses TRBV6-1 and TRBJ2-2; the match to TRBD2 covers 10 bases. The germline CDR1 and CDR2 sequences are MNHNS and SASEGT. The CDR3 totals 15 residues. V shed 6 bases, J shed 7 bases, and the junction held 8 bases outside the gene matches.

The table lists this clone with a few counts. This chain connects TRBV11-2 to TRBJ2-5; TRBD1 matches at 8 bases. Trimming took 3 bases from V and 5 from J; bases not matched to a gene: 2. CDR1 and CDR2 from the germline V gene are SGHAT and FQNNGV. This CDR3 is built from 13 residues. CDR3 DNA sequence: TGTGCCAGCAGCTTCCGACAGGGGGAGACCCAGTACTTC. Its protein product is CASSFRQGETQYF.

This chain links TRBV10-2 with TRBJ1-2, with unresolved D. Germline values: CDR1 WSHSY, CDR2 SAAADI. The CDR3 runs to 12 residues. The V and J ends lost 6 bases and 6 bases respectively, with 11 bases between them. The CDR3 region is CASRLGSDGYTF. CDR3 in DNA: TGCGCCAGCAGGCTGGGGTCCGATGGCTACACCTTC.

This clone has a handful of counts. CDR3 loop: CASSIIAGAGKPSYNEQFF. The CDR3 DNA follows: TGTGCCAGTAGTATAATTGCGGGAGCGGGTAAGCCCTCCTACAATGAGCAGTTCTTC. The chain carries TRBV19 and TRBJ2-1, with 7 bases fitting TRBD2. The CDR3 contains 19 residues. Germline V CDR1 and CDR2: LNHDA, SQIVND (reference sequence). V lost 2 bases and J lost 0; bases outside the gene matches: 13.

The chain is built from TRBV28 and TRBJ1-1, with D possibly matching TRBD1 (5 bases). Per germline, CDR1 MDHEN and CDR2 SYDVKM. The CDR3 length is 16 residues. The V gene lost 6 bases and the J gene lost 3 bases, with 20 bases spanning the gap. The CDR3 DNA is TGTGCCAGCAGCCCGGCCTCGGCTGGGGGTTACACTGAAGCTTTCTTT. Translation: CASSPASAGGYTEAFF.

The chain recombines TRBV4-2 with TRBJ2-2, with 7 bases that match TRBD1. V shed 4 bases and J 5 bases; nucleotides not matched to a gene: 7. Germline CDR1 reads LGHNA; CDR2 reads YNFKEQ. This CDR3 spans 15 amino acids. The CDR3 DNA reads as TGTGCCAGCAGCCGGGATTACAGGGGTACCGGGGAGCTGTTTTTT. Translation gives CASSRDYRGTGELFF.

Notes on this clone: The same CDR3 is also encoded by other DNA sequences in this sample. The chain couples TRBV27 to TRBJ2-2; TRBD1 might be the D (5 bases). Trimming took off 5 bases at V and 0 bases at J, with 13 bases between the two ends. Germline-derived CDR1 and CDR2 are MNHEY and SMNVEV (reference sequence). This CDR3 comprises 16 residues. As DNA, the CDR3 is TGTGCCAGCAGTATACAGGAGCCCCCGAACACCGGGGAGCTGTTTTTT. Its translation is CASSIQEPPNTGELFF.